Listed below are T cell receptor beta chains from one sample, sequenced in a study of cytomegalovirus exposure and HLA in healthy donors. TCRdb keeps only in-frame clones here, not all; method: immunoSEQ multiplex PCR. The table lists 150,000 to 200,000 clones, roughly 70% of them singletons, with 10% in the top ten. Sequencing input: PBMCs. Receptors originate from a man aged 25-40 years in good health and CMV-seropositive. The CDR3 runs from the conserved cysteine through the conserved F or W. The D gene is left open where the match is weak. The size field is filled for only some rows; it gives once, few, many or a size class.

clone_size,d_call,j_call,v_call,cdr3_aa,cdr3_nt
-,TRBD1,TRBJ2-7,TRBV28,CASFGRDRVPYEQYF,TGTGCCAGCTTTGGCAGGGACAGGGTTCCCTACGAGCAGTACTTC
-,-,TRBJ2-1,TRBV11-2,CASSLSPPPLTSHEQFF,TGTGCCAGCAGCTTAAGCCCCCCACCCCTAACTAGCCATGAGCAGTTCTTC
-,-,TRBJ1-5,TRBV2,CASSVGGPQHF,TGTGCCAGCAGTGTCGGGGGGCCCCAGCATTTT
-,-,TRBJ2-7,TRBV2,CASSGQSSYEQYF,TGTGCCAGCAGTGGACAGAGCTCCTACGAGCAGTACTTC
few,TRBD1,TRBJ2-4,TRBV7-2,CASSTTGQAEIQYF,TGTGCCAGCAGTACCACCGGACAGGCGGAGATTCAGTACTTC
-,TRBD2,TRBJ2-7,TRBV27,CASSLQTSGRSSGSYEQYF,TGTGCCAGCAGTTTACAAACTAGCGGGAGAAGTTCTGGGTCCTACGAGCAGTACTTC
few,-,TRBJ2-3,TRBV10-1,CASSERAAERTDTQYF,TGCGCCAGCAGTGAGAGGGCAGCGGAGCGCACAGATACGCAGTATTTT
-,-,TRBJ1-2,TRBV25-1,CASSAYLSLHGYTF,TGTGCCAGCAGTGCGTATCTATCCCTCCATGGCTACACCTTC
-,-,TRBJ2-7,TRBV4-2,CASSRTTDSISSYEQYF,TGTGCCAGCAGCCGAACGACGGACTCTATTAGCTCCTACGAGCAGTACTTC
-,-,TRBJ1-6,TRBV7-6,CASSPSVANSPLHF,TGTGCCAGCAGCCCTTCTGTGGCTAATTCACCCCTCCACTTT
-,TRBD1,TRBJ1-4,TRBV5-6,CASTLTGTGLGSGKLFF,TGTGCCAGCACCTTAACCGGGACAGGGCTCGGTAGCGGAAAACTGTTTTTT
-,TRBD1,TRBJ2-7,TRBV7-9,CASSFSGTVNEQYF,TGTGCCAGCAGCTTCTCCGGGACAGTGAACGAGCAGTACTTC
-,TRBD2,TRBJ2-5,TRBV11-2,CASSSIFTSVEYQETQYF,TGTGCCAGCAGCTCGATATTTACTAGCGTCGAGTACCAAGAGACCCAGTACTTC
few,TRBD1,TRBJ2-3,TRBV11-2,CASSRGQGVTYTQYF,TGTGCCAGCAGCCGAGGGCAGGGGGTCACATATACGCAGTATTTT
-,-,TRBJ2-3,TRBV10-1,CASSKTLGGDTQYF,TGCGCCAGCAGTAAGACACTAGGAGGAGATACGCAGTATTTT
few,-,TRBJ1-1,TRBV7-3,CASSLTGGRNTEAFF,TGTGCCAGCAGCTTAACAGGGGGTCGGAACACTGAAGCTTTCTTT
-,-,TRBJ2-1,TRBV6-5,CASSYSVQGREQFF,TGTGCCAGCAGTTACTCGGTGCAAGGCAGGGAGCAGTTCTTC
few,-,TRBJ2-2,TRBV6-1,CASSRTATNTGELFF,TGTGCCAGCAGTAGGACAGCAACGAACACCGGGGAGCTGTTTTTT
-,-,TRBJ1-5,TRBV28,CASKSVGGNQPQHF,TGTGCCAGCAAGTCCGTCGGAGGCAATCAGCCCCAGCATTTT
few,TRBD2,TRBJ2-1,TRBV7-7,CASSQWTSGRARDEQFF,TGTGCTAGCAGCCAATGGACTAGCGGGAGGGCCCGGGATGAGCAGTTCTTC
-,TRBD1,TRBJ1-2,TRBV14,CASSPRTGDAGYTF,TGTGCCAGCAGCCCACGGACAGGGGATGCTGGCTACACCTTC
few,TRBD1,TRBJ2-1,TRBV27,CASSLSPRGRSEQFF,TGTGCCAGCAGTTTAAGTCCCAGGGGGCGGAGTGAGCAGTTCTTC
-,-,TRBJ2-7,TRBV25-1,CASSGQAPYEQYF,TGTGCCAGCAGTGGGCAGGCCCCCTACGAGCAGTACTTC
-,-,TRBJ2-3,TRBV15,CATSRVAGYTDTQYF,TGTGCCACCAGCAGAGTGGCGGGTTACACAGATACGCAGTATTTT
-,TRBD1,TRBJ1-1,TRBV11-3,CASSLARGRGNTEAFF,TGTGCCAGCAGCTTAGCCAGGGGGCGTGGGAACACTGAAGCTTTCTTT
-,-,TRBJ2-1,TRBV27,CASSTRAEYNEQFF,TGTGCCAGCAGTACCAGGGCGGAATACAATGAGCAGTTCTTC
-,TRBD1,TRBJ1-2,TRBV10-3,CATRGTGGNGYTF,TGTGCCACTCGCGGGACAGGGGGAAATGGCTACACCTTC
few,TRBD1,TRBJ1-2,TRBV2,CASSQTGSVYGYTF,TGTGCCAGCAGCCAGACAGGGTCCGTCTATGGCTACACCTTC
-,TRBD2,TRBJ2-2,TRBV7-3,CASSLTSRWRLAGGDTGELFF,TGTGCCAGCAGCTTAACGAGCAGGTGGAGACTAGCGGGAGGGGACACCGGGGAGCTGTTTTTT
few,-,TRBJ1-1,TRBV28,CASSLGGLGHPMNTEAFF,TGTGCCAGCAGTTTGGGGGGGCTGGGACACCCGATGAACACTGAAGCTTTCTTT
-,TRBD1,TRBJ1-3,TRBV11-3,CASSTSGTGSGNTIYF,TGTGCCAGCAGCACCTCCGGGACAGGCTCTGGAAACACCATATATTTT
-,TRBD2,TRBJ2-5,TRBV5-6,CASSPRTSGSSRETQYF,TGTGCCAGCAGCCCCAGGACTAGCGGGAGCTCTAGGGAGACCCAGTACTTC
-,TRBD1,TRBJ1-1,TRBV4-1,CASSQDGQGRTTEAFF,TGCGCCAGCAGCCAAGACGGACAGGGGCGAACCACTGAAGCTTTCTTT
-,TRBD1,TRBJ2-5,TRBV5-6,CASSLGGTGEETQYF,TGTGCCAGCAGCTTGGGCGGGACAGGGGAAGAGACCCAGTACTTC
-,-,TRBJ1-1,TRBV28,CASFSLGQNTEAFF,TGTGCCAGCTTTTCCCTCGGACAGAACACTGAAGCTTTCTTT
-,-,TRBJ1-1,TRBV7-3,CASSKQGDTEAFF,TGTGCCAGCAGCAAACAGGGAGACACTGAAGCTTTCTTT
-,TRBD1,TRBJ2-3,TRBV11-3,CASSQGDRTASTDTQYF,TGTGCCAGCAGCCAAGGGGACAGGACCGCTAGCACGGATACGCAGTATTTT
few,TRBD1,TRBJ2-7,TRBV4-1,CASSQGQGGSYEQYF,TGCGCCAGCAGCCAAGGACAGGGCGGAAGTTACGAGCAGTACTTC
-,-,TRBJ1-4,TRBV25-1,CASTSQPVEKLFF,TGTGCCAGCACCTCCCAACCGGTTGAAAAACTGTTTTTT
-,TRBD1,TRBJ1-6,TRBV2,CASTTQGLASPLHF,TGTGCCAGCACCACACAGGGGTTGGCTTCACCCCTCCACTTT